This TCR beta chain was sequenced for a study of OX40 agonist ivuxolimab in advanced cancers. Overall study context: The patients' treatment was ivuxolimab, an agonistic anti-OX40 (CD134) antibody.

CDR1 and CDR2 from the germline V gene are MDHEN and SYDVKM. The CDR3 consists of 19 residues. Trimming stripped 7 bases from V and 1 base from J, with 25 bases between. Baseline, cycle 4 day 1, and cycle 7 day 1 were the blood sampling points. Generated by immunoSEQ multiplex PCR, the TCRdb table keeps only in-frame clones and is missing some. The sample has 75,000 to 90,000 clones; roughly 90% are singletons. The chain links TRBV28 to TRBJ2-2; a weak D match, TRBD2 (6 bases). This TCR derives from an adult with an advanced solid tumor such as melanoma, head and neck, liver or kidney cancer. Source: CD4+ or CD8+ T cells sorted from blood, taken in a trial of the OX40 agonist ivuxolimab. The CDR3 DNA reads as TGTGCCAGCAAGGGCTGGGAGCAATCCGGGACTGGGAACACCGGGGAGCTGTTTTTT. Its translation: CASKGWEQSGTGNTGELFF.